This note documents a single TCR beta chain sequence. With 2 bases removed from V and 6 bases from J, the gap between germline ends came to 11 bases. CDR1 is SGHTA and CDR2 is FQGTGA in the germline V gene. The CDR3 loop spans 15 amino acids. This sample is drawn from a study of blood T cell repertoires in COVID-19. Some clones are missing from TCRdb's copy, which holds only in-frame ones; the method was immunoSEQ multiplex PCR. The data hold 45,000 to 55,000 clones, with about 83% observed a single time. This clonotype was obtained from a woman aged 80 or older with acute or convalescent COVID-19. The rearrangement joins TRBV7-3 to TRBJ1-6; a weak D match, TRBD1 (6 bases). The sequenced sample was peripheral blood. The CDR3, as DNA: TGTGCCAGCAGCTTATCCGGCAGGGGTAATTCACCCCTCCACTTT. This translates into CASSLSGRGNSPLHF.